This T cell receptor (beta chain) appears in the sequencing data of a study of OX40 agonist ivuxolimab in advanced cancers. Using immunoSEQ multiplex PCR, the repertoire was profiled, and TCRdb retains in-frame clones only, with some absent. This sample has around 86,000 clones, with over 75% found just once. Regarding the study as a whole: Clonal expansion among partial responders at 0.1-3.0 mg/kg ranked near the lowest.

This clone was observed a few times. Its matching antigen is unknown. The CDR3 runs 12 residues. The germline CDR1 and CDR2 sequences are MNHEY and SMNVEV (reference sequence). The V end was cut by 3 bases, the J end by 1 base, with 3 bases between. The chain links TRBV27 to TRBJ1-1; D uncertain. This TCR came from an adult with an advanced solid tumor such as melanoma, head and neck, liver or kidney cancer. The specimen comprised CD4+ or CD8+ T cells sorted from blood, sampled in a trial of the OX40 agonist ivuxolimab. DNA for the CDR3: TGTGCCAGCAGTTTCGGGAACACTGAAGCTTTCTTT. It is translated as CASSFGNTEAFF.